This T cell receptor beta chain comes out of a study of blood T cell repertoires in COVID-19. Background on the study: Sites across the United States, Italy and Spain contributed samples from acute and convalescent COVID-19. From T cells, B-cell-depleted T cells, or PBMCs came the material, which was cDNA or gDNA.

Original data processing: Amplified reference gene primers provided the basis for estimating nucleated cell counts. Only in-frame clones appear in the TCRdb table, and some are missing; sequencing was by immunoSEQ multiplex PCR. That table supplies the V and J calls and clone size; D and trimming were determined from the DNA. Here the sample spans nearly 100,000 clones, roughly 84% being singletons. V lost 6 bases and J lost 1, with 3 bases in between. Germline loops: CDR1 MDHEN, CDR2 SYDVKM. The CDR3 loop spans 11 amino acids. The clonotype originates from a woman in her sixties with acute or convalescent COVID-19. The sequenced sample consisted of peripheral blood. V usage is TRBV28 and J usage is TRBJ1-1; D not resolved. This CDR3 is CASSSNTEAFF. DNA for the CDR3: TGTGCCAGCAGCTCGAACACTGAAGCTTTCTTT.